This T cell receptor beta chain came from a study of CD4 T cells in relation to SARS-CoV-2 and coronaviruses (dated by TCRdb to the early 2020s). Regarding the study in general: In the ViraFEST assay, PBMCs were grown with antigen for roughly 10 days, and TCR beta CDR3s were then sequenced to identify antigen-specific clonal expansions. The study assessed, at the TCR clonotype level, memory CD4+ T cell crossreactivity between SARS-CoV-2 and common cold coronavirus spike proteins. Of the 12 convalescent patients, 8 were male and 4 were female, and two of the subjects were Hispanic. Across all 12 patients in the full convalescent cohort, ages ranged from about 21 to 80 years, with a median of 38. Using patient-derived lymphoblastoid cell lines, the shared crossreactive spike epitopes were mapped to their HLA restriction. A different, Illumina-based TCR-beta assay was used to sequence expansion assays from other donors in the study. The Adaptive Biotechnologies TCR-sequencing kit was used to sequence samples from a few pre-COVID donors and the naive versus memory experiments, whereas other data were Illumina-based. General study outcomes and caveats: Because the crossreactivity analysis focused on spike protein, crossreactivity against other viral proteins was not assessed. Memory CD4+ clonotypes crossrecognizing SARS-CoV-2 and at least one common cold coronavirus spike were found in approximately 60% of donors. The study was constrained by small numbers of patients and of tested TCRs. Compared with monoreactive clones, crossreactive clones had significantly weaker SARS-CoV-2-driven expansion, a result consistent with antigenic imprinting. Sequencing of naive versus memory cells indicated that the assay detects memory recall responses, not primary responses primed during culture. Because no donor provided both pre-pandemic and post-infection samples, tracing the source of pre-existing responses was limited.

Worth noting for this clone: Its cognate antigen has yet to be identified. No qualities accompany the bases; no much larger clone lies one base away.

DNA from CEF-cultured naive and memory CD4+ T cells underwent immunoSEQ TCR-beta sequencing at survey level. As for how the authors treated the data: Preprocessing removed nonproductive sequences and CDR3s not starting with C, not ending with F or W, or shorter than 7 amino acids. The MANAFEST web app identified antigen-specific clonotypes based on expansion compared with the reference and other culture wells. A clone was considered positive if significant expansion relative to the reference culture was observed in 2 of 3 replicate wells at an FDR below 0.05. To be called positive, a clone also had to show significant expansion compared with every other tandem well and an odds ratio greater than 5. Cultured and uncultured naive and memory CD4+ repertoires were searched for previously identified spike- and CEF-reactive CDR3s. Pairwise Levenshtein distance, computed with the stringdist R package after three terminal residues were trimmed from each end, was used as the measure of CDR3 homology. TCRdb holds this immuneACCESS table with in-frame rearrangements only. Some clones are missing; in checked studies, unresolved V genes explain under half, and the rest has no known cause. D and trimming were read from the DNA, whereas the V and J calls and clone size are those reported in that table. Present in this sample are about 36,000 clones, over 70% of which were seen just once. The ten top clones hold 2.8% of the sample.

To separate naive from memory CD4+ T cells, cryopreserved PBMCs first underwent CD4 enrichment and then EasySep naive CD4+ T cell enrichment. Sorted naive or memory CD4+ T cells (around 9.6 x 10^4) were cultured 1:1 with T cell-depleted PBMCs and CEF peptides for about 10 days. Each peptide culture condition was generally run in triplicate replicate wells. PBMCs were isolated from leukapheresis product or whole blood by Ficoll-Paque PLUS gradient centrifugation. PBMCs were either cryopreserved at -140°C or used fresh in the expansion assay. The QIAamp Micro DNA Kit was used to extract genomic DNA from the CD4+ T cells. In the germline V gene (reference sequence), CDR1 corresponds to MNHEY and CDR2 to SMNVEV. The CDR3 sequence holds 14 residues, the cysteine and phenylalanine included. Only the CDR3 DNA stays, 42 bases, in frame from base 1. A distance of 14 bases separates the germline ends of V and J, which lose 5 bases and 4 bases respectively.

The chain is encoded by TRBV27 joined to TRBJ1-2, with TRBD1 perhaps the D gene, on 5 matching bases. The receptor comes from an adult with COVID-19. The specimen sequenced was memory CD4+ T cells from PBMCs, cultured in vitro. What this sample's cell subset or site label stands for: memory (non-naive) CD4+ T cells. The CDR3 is CASSVNRRGYGYTF. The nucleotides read TGTGCCAGCAGTGTTAACAGGAGAGGCTATGGCTACACCTTC.